These T cell receptor beta chains were read from a single sample in a study of blood T cell repertoires in COVID-19. The table came from immunoSEQ multiplex PCR; TCRdb's copy has only in-frame clones and leaves some out. The sample includes approximately 86,000 clones, nearly 90% seen only once; the top ten take roughly 8.7%. Sequencing was carried out using peripheral blood. These TCRs come from a man in his forties or fifties with acute or convalescent COVID-19. Each CDR3 is given with its conserved first and last residue. D genes are given only for firm matches. Only some rows state a clone size, as once, few, many or a class for expanded clones.

clone size: -; V gene: TRBV5-6; D gene: TRBD1; J gene: TRBJ1-1; CDR3 protein: CASSFSQGAINTEAFF; CDR3 DNA: TGTGCCAGCAGCTTCTCCCAGGGGGCCATAAACACTGAAGCTTTCTTC
clone size: -; V gene: TRBV4-2; D gene: -; J gene: TRBJ2-3; CDR3 protein: CASSRGVAGTSTDTQYF; CDR3 DNA: TGTGCCAGCAGCCGGGGCGTGGCGGGGACTAGCACAGATACGCAGTATTTT
clone size: -; V gene: TRBV27; D gene: TRBD1; J gene: TRBJ1-1; CDR3 protein: CASRGTGSNTEAFF; CDR3 DNA: TGTGCCAGCAGGGGGACAGGGTCAAACACTGAAGCTTTCTTT
clone size: -; V gene: TRBV5-1; D gene: TRBD1; J gene: TRBJ2-1; CDR3 protein: CASSAGTGAWEQFF; CDR3 DNA: TGCGCCAGCAGCGCCGGGACAGGGGCATGGGAGCAGTTCTTC
clone size: -; V gene: TRBV7-3; D gene: -; J gene: TRBJ2-2; CDR3 protein: CASARPGQTGELFF; CDR3 DNA: TGTGCCAGCGCCCGCCCAGGGCAGACCGGGGAGCTGTTTTTT
clone size: -; V gene: TRBV5-5; D gene: -; J gene: TRBJ2-3; CDR3 protein: CASSPRDISTDTQYF; CDR3 DNA: TGTGCCAGCAGCCCCCGGGACATATCCACAGATACGCAGTATTTT
clone size: -; V gene: TRBV29-1; D gene: TRBD1; J gene: TRBJ2-3; CDR3 protein: CSVLEGADTQYF; CDR3 DNA: TGCAGCGTTCTAGAGGGGGCGGATACGCAGTATTTT
clone size: -; V gene: TRBV10-3; D gene: -; J gene: TRBJ1-5; CDR3 protein: CAISESDSSNQPQHF; CDR3 DNA: TGTGCCATCAGTGAGAGCGACAGTAGCAATCAGCCCCAGCATTTT
clone size: -; V gene: TRBV7-9; D gene: -; J gene: TRBJ2-5; CDR3 protein: CASSRVAQETQYF; CDR3 DNA: TGTGCCAGCAGCCGAGTAGCGCAAGAGACCCAGTACTTC
clone size: few; V gene: TRBV25-1; D gene: -; J gene: TRBJ1-1; CDR3 protein: CASIGHRGNTEAFF; CDR3 DNA: TGTGCCAGCATCGGCCATAGGGGGAACACTGAAGCTTTCTTT
clone size: -; V gene: TRBV27; D gene: TRBD2; J gene: TRBJ2-6; CDR3 protein: CASRLLAGGLSGANVLTF; CDR3 DNA: TGTGCCAGCAGACTTTTAGCGGGGGGTCTCTCTGGGGCCAACGTCCTGACTTTC
clone size: -; V gene: TRBV12-3/TRBV12-4; D gene: -; J gene: TRBJ1-1; CDR3 protein: CASLAAEAFF; CDR3 DNA: TGTGCCAGCTTAGCTGCTGAAGCTTTCTTT
clone size: once; V gene: TRBV7-8; D gene: -; J gene: TRBJ1-2; CDR3 protein: CASSLEARAWNGYTF; CDR3 DNA: TGTGCCAGCAGCTTAGAAGCCAGGGCCTGGAATGGCTACACCTTC
clone size: -; V gene: TRBV10-1; D gene: -; J gene: TRBJ1-5; CDR3 protein: CASSEGRDQPQHF; CDR3 DNA: TGCGCCAGCAGTGAGGGGAGGGATCAGCCCCAGCATTTT
clone size: -; V gene: TRBV7-6; D gene: TRBD2; J gene: TRBJ2-5; CDR3 protein: CASSLAGLGFWETQYF; CDR3 DNA: TGTGCCAGCAGCTTAGCGGGACTAGGGTTTTGGGAGACCCAGTACTTC
clone size: -; V gene: TRBV27; D gene: TRBD1; J gene: TRBJ1-5; CDR3 protein: CASSLVAGQGAGWPQHF; CDR3 DNA: TGTGCCAGCAGTTTAGTGGCCGGACAGGGGGCCGGTTGGCCCCAGCATTTT
clone size: once; V gene: TRBV7-3; D gene: -; J gene: TRBJ2-7; CDR3 protein: CASSLNGVTSMGEQYF; CDR3 DNA: TGTGCCAGCAGCTTAAACGGGGTGACTAGTATGGGCGAGCAGTACTTC
clone size: once; V gene: TRBV7-2; D gene: TRBD1; J gene: TRBJ2-5; CDR3 protein: CASSLDQGAETQYF; CDR3 DNA: TGTGCCAGCAGCTTAGATCAGGGGGCGGAGACCCAGTACTTC
clone size: -; V gene: TRBV10-3; D gene: -; J gene: TRBJ2-7; CDR3 protein: CAISESSIFAGGEQYF; CDR3 DNA: TGTGCCATCAGTGAGTCGAGCATTTTTGCAGGAGGCGAGCAGTACTTC
clone size: -; V gene: TRBV5-5; D gene: TRBD1; J gene: TRBJ1-5; CDR3 protein: CASSLIQGAPNQPQHF; CDR3 DNA: TGTGCCAGCAGCCTGATACAGGGGGCCCCTAATCAGCCCCAGCATTTT
clone size: few; V gene: TRBV11-3; D gene: TRBD2; J gene: TRBJ2-5; CDR3 protein: CASSSGLAGGIQETQYF; CDR3 DNA: TGTGCCAGCAGCTCGGGACTAGCGGGGGGGATACAAGAGACCCAGTACTTC
clone size: -; V gene: TRBV5-1; D gene: TRBD1; J gene: TRBJ1-2; CDR3 protein: CASSGGQGANYGYTF; CDR3 DNA: TGCGCCAGCAGCGGGGGACAGGGGGCGAACTATGGCTACACCTTC
clone size: -; V gene: TRBV27; D gene: TRBD1; J gene: TRBJ1-5; CDR3 protein: CASSSRGTGVQPQHF; CDR3 DNA: TGTGCCAGCAGTTCCCGAGGGACAGGGGTACAGCCCCAGCATTTT
clone size: few; V gene: TRBV30; D gene: TRBD2; J gene: TRBJ2-1; CDR3 protein: CAWRTSGGVREQFF; CDR3 DNA: TGTGCCTGGAGGACTAGCGGGGGGGTACGAGAGCAGTTCTTC
clone size: -; V gene: TRBV5-4; D gene: TRBD2; J gene: TRBJ2-2; CDR3 protein: CASSPVAGGPAGELFF; CDR3 DNA: TGTGCCAGCAGTCCTGTCGCGGGGGGGCCTGCCGGGGAGCTGTTTTTT
clone size: -; V gene: TRBV2; D gene: TRBD1; J gene: TRBJ2-1; CDR3 protein: CASTRMRGQGAREQFF; CDR3 DNA: TGTGCCAGCACCCGAATGAGGGGACAGGGGGCAAGAGAGCAGTTCTTC
clone size: -; V gene: TRBV2; D gene: -; J gene: TRBJ2-3; CDR3 protein: CASILRGADTQYF; CDR3 DNA: TGTGCCAGCATATTGCGGGGAGCAGATACGCAGTATTTT
clone size: -; V gene: TRBV19; D gene: TRBD2; J gene: TRBJ2-3; CDR3 protein: CASSPVAGGGTDTQYF; CDR3 DNA: TGTGCCAGTAGTCCTGTAGCGGGGGGGGGAACAGATACGCAGTATTTT
clone size: -; V gene: TRBV18; D gene: -; J gene: TRBJ1-5; CDR3 protein: CASSPDSIQPQHF; CDR3 DNA: TGTGCCAGCTCACCGGACTCTATCCAGCCCCAGCATTTT
clone size: -; V gene: TRBV7-3; D gene: TRBD1; J gene: TRBJ1-5; CDR3 protein: CASSSPGQGSSRDQPQHF; CDR3 DNA: TGTGCCAGCAGCTCACCGGGACAGGGCTCCTCGAGGGATCAGCCCCAGCATTTT
clone size: few; V gene: TRBV24-1; D gene: -; J gene: TRBJ2-1; CDR3 protein: CATSDQGNEQFF; CDR3 DNA: TGTGCCACCAGTGATCAGGGGAATGAGCAGTTCTTC
clone size: -; V gene: TRBV3-1/TRBV3-2; D gene: -; J gene: TRBJ1-2; CDR3 protein: CASSQGGQGLWFSGYTF; CDR3 DNA: TGTGCCAGCAGCCAAGGAGGCCAGGGCCTTTGGTTCAGTGGCTACACCTTC
clone size: once; V gene: TRBV9; D gene: -; J gene: TRBJ2-5; CDR3 protein: CASSAEDLQETQYF; CDR3 DNA: TGTGCCAGCAGCGCCGAGGATTTACAAGAGACCCAGTACTTC
clone size: -; V gene: TRBV21-1; D gene: -; J gene: TRBJ1-1; CDR3 protein: CASSKGRTGRTEAFF; CDR3 DNA: TGTGCCAGCAGCAAAGGGAGGACAGGAAGGACGGAAGCTTTCTTT
clone size: -; V gene: TRBV5-1; D gene: -; J gene: TRBJ1-5; CDR3 protein: CASSFEGNQPQHF; CDR3 DNA: TGCGCCAGCAGCTTTGAGGGCAATCAGCCCCAGCATTTT
clone size: -; V gene: TRBV19; D gene: -; J gene: TRBJ1-1; CDR3 protein: CASIGFGRGTEAFF; CDR3 DNA: TGTGCCAGTATCGGATTTGGCAGGGGAACTGAAGCTTTCTTT
clone size: once; V gene: TRBV7-3; D gene: -; J gene: TRBJ2-1; CDR3 protein: CASSLTLGGEQFF; CDR3 DNA: TGTGCCAGCAGCTTAACACTAGGTGGTGAGCAGTTCTTC
clone size: -; V gene: TRBV7-9; D gene: -; J gene: TRBJ1-1; CDR3 protein: CASSLFLANTEAFF; CDR3 DNA: TGTGCCAGCAGCTTATTCCTAGCGAACACTGAAGCTTTCTTT
clone size: -; V gene: TRBV28; D gene: -; J gene: TRBJ1-6; CDR3 protein: CASSLLMGTPLSPLHF; CDR3 DNA: TGTGCCAGCAGTTTATTAATGGGGACACCACTTTCACCCCTCCACTTT
clone size: once; V gene: TRBV18; D gene: TRBD1; J gene: TRBJ2-6; CDR3 protein: CASSPLPHRGGANVLTF; CDR3 DNA: TGTGCCAGCTCACCACTGCCCCACAGGGGGGGGGCCAACGTCCTGACTTTC
clone size: -; V gene: TRBV5-1; D gene: -; J gene: TRBJ2-5; CDR3 protein: CASSLRLQETQYF; CDR3 DNA: TGCGCCAGCAGCCTTCGTCTCCAAGAGACCCAGTACTTC
clone size: -; V gene: TRBV3-1/TRBV3-2; D gene: -; J gene: TRBJ2-3; CDR3 protein: CASSPLPAGASTDTQYF; CDR3 DNA: TGTGCCAGCAGCCCCCTCCCGGCAGGGGCTAGCACAGATACGCAGTATTTT
clone size: once; V gene: TRBV7-3; D gene: -; J gene: TRBJ1-5; CDR3 protein: CASSTQGGQPQHF; CDR3 DNA: TGTGCCAGCAGCACACAGGGTGGACAGCCCCAGCATTTT
clone size: -; V gene: TRBV5-4; D gene: TRBD1; J gene: TRBJ1-2; CDR3 protein: CASSSTGANYGYTF; CDR3 DNA: TGTGCCAGCAGCTCGACAGGGGCTAACTATGGCTACACCTTC
clone size: few; V gene: TRBV6-2/TRBV6-3; D gene: TRBD2; J gene: TRBJ2-1; CDR3 protein: CASSYALGLGNNEQFF; CDR3 DNA: TGTGCCAGCAGTTACGCTCTAGGACTAGGAAACAATGAGCAGTTCTTC
clone size: -; V gene: TRBV9; D gene: TRBD2; J gene: TRBJ2-7; CDR3 protein: CASSVGLAGGLSYEQYF; CDR3 DNA: TGTGCCAGCAGCGTGGGACTAGCGGGGGGTCTCTCCTACGAGCAGTACTTC
clone size: few; V gene: TRBV28; D gene: -; J gene: TRBJ1-2; CDR3 protein: CASSLFSGRDYGYTF; CDR3 DNA: TGTGCCAGCAGTTTATTCTCGGGGAGGGACTATGGCTACACCTTC
clone size: -; V gene: TRBV7-8; D gene: -; J gene: TRBJ1-1; CDR3 protein: CASSSIMNTEAFF; CDR3 DNA: TGTGCCAGCAGCTCAATCATGAACACTGAAGCTTTCTTT